The T cell receptor (beta chain) under discussion was sequenced for a study of shared T cell receptors in the human thymus. The method was immunoSEQ multiplex PCR; TCRdb's version includes in-frame clones alone and lacks a portion of them. Counted here are hundreds of thousands of clones, approximately 85% occurring once; the ten biggest clones make up around 0.01%. Another study also made use of these data, one on human thymus T cells. That work adds: The people who donated were healthy Finnish babies having corrective surgery for congenital heart defects. Corrective heart surgery yielded resections, and these provided the thymus tissue. Thymic and blood repertoires appeared to display a bias in their usage of V and J genes. Overlap was high between thymic repertoires from unrelated individuals, as reported in related research.

The sample comprised thymocytes. The TCR comes from a girl in the first two years of life with a congenital heart defect.

In DNA form, the CDR3 reads TGTGCCAGCAGCTTAGCAGGGAAAGGGGAGGCTAACTATGGCTACACCTTC. Translating it yields CASSLAGKGEANYGYTF. This rearrangement joins TRBV5-4 to TRBJ1-2, with D maybe TRBD1 (5 bases). V was cut by 2 bases and J by 0 bases, with 17 bases left in between. Germline V gene data show CDR1 as SGHNT and CDR2 as YYREEE (reference sequence). This CDR3 has 17 residues.